These 6 T cell receptor beta chains share one sample of origin, sequenced in a study of blood T cell repertoires in COVID-19. TCRdb's copy holds only in-frame clones and misses some; the assay was immunoSEQ multiplex PCR. The sample holds roughly 230,000 clones, roughly nine tenths seen once. Sequencing input: peripheral blood. These receptor sequences come from a woman aged 40 to 50 who had recovered from COVID-19.

The gene calls are TRBV19 and TRBJ2-5; no reliable D call. The CDR3 has 15 residues. V lost 4 bases to trimming and J lost 1 base, with 13 bases between them. Looked up from germline, CDR1 is LNHDA and CDR2 is SQIVND (reference sequence). The CDR3 here is CASSTQMGPQETQYF. CDR3 DNA: TGTGCCAGTAGTACACAGATGGGCCCCCAAGAGACCCAGTACTTC.

V usage is TRBV15 and J usage is TRBJ1-5; 12 bases agree with TRBD1. Germline V gene data show CDR1 as LNHNV and CDR2 as YYDKDF (reference sequence). V gave up 5 bases and J gave up 2 bases; unmatched junction bases: 10. This CDR3 has 18 residues. The CDR3 DNA follows: TGTGCCACCAGCGGCCGGGACAGGGGGCCCGGGGGCAATCAGCCCCAGCATTTT. This sequence encodes CATSGRDRGPGGNQPQHF.

This chain uses TRBV7-9 with TRBJ1-1; D unclear. Germline V gene sequence: CDR1 SEHNR, CDR2 FQNEAQ (reference sequence). V shed 7 bases and J shed 6 bases, with 15 bases lying between them. CDR3 length equals 13 residues. CDR3 DNA: TGTGCCAGCACCCAAGGCCGAACATCTGAAGCTTTCTTT. Translated, it gives CASTQGRTSEAFF.

The chain links TRBV5-1 to TRBJ1-2; D is ambiguous. The germline V and J ends were trimmed by 3 bases and 5 bases, with 5 bases remaining between them. This CDR3 is 11 amino acids long. The germline V gene has CDR1 SGHRS and CDR2 YFSETQ. As DNA, the CDR3 is TGCGCCAGCAGCTCAAATTATGGCTACACCTTC. Its translation: CASSSNYGYTF.

The chain links TRBV7-3 to TRBJ2-2; TRBD2 might be the D (6 bases). The CDR3 length is 16 residues. V lost 0 bases, J lost 0 bases, and 8 bases lay in between. Germline CDR1 SGHTA, CDR2 FQGTGA. The CDR3: CASSLTTGANTGELFF. In DNA, the CDR3 is TGTGCCAGCAGCTTAACAACGGGGGCGAACACCGGGGAGCTGTTTTTT.

The chain is built from TRBV6-1 and TRBJ2-2; 7 positions match TRBD1. Germline CDR1 is MNHNS and CDR2 is SASEGT. V lost 6 bases to trimming and J lost 5 bases; unmatched junction nucleotides: 6. CDR3 length equals 14 residues. CDR3 nucleotide sequence: TGTGCCAGCAGGGGACAGTATATTACCGGGGAGCTGTTTTTT. It specifies CASRGQYITGELFF.